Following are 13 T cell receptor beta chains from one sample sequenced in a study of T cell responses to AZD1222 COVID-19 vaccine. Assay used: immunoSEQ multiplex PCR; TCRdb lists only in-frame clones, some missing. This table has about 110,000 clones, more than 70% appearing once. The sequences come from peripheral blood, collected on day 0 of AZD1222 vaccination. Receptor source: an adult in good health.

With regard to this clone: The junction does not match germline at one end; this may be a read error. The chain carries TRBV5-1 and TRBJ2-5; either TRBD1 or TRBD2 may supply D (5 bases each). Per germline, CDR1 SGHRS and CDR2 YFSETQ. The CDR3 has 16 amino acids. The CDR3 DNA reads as TGCGCCAGCAGTTTGGGGACCGGGGCATGGGGGGAGACCCAGTACTTC. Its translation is CASSLGTGAWGETQYF.

The CDR3, as DNA: TGCGCCAGCGCCGGGACGTCATATGGCTACACCTTC. It specifies CASAGTSYGYTF. The chain carries TRBV5-1 and TRBJ1-2; D might be TRBD1 (5 bases). Trimming took 7 bases from V and 5 from J, leaving 12 bases between them. The CDR3 covers 12 residues. Per germline, CDR1 SGHRS and CDR2 YFSETQ.

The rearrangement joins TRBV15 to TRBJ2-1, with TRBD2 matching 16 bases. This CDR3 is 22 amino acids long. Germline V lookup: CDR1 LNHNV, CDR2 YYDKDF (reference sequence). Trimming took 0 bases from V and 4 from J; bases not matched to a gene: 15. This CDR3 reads CATSRDWVPGLAGGPPYNEQFF. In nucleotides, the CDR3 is TGTGCCACCAGCAGAGATTGGGTCCCGGGACTAGCGGGAGGGCCCCCTTACAATGAGCAGTTCTTC.

This CDR3 is CASSVGQGAYEQYF. As DNA, the CDR3 is TGTGCCAGCAGTGTAGGACAGGGGGCATACGAGCAGTACTTC. V and J are TRBV2 and TRBJ2-7, with 11 bases lining up with TRBD1. Germline CDR1 is SNHLY and CDR2 is FYNNEI. There are 14 residues in the CDR3. The V segment lost 4 bases and the J segment 4 bases; nucleotides outside the gene matches: 3.

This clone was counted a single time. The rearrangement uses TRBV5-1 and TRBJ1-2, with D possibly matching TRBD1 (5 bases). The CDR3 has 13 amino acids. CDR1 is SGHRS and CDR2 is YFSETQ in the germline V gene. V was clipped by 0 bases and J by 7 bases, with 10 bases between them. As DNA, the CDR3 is TGCGCCAGCAGCTTGGACGGGGGAGGTGGCTACACCTTC. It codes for CASSLDGGGGYTF.

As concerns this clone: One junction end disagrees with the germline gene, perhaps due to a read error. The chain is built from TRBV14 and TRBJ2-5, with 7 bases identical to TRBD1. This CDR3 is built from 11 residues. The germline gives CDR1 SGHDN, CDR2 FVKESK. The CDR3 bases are TGTGCCAGCAGCCAAGAAGGGACAGCTCACTTC. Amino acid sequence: CASSQEGTAHF. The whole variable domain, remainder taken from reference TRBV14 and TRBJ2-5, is EAGVTQFPSHSVIEKGQTVTLRCDPISGHDNLYWYRRVMGKEIKFLLHFVKESKQDESGMPNNRFLAERTGGTYSTLKVQPAELEDSGVYFCASSQEGTAHFGPGTRLLVL.

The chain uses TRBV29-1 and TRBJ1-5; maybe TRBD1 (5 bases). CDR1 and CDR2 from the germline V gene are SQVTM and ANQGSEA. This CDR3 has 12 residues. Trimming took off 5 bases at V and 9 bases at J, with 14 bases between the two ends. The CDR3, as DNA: TGCAGCGTTCGTTTGGACAACGGGCCCCAGCATTTT. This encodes CSVRLDNGPQHF.

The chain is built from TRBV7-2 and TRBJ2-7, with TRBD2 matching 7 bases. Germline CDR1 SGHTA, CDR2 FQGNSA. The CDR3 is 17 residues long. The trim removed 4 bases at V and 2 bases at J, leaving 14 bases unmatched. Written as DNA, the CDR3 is TGTGCCAGCAGCTCCCCTGCGGCGGGGGTGGTACCCTACGAGCAGTACTTC. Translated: CASSSPAAGVVPYEQYF.

The CDR3 nucleotides are TGTGCCAGCCGGGAGTCCGCATCCTACGAGCAGTACTTC. Translation: CASRESASYEQYF. The rearrangement links TRBV6-5 to TRBJ2-7; a weak D match, TRBD2 (6 bases). This CDR3 region has 13 residues. Germline V gene lookup returns CDR1 MNHEY and CDR2 SVGAGI. V dropped 8 bases and J dropped 1 base, with 12 bases sitting between them.

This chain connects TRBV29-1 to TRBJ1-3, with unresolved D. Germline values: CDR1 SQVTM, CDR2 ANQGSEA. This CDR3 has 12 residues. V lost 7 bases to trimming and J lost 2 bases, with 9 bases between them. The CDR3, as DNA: TGCAGCGCCTTCGGGGCTGGAAACACCATATATTTT. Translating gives CSAFGAGNTIYF. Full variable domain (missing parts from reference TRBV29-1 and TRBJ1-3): SAVISQKPSRDICQRGTSLTIQCQVDSQVTMMFWYRQQPGQSLTLIATANQGSEATYESGFVIDKFPISRPNLTFSTLTVSNMSPEDSSIYLCSAFGAGNTIYFGEGSWLTVV.

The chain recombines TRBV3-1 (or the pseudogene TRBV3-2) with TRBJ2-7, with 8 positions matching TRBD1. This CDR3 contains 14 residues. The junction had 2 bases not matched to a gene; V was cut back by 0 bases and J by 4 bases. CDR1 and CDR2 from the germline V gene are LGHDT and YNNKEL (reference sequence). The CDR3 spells CASSQDRTGYEQYF. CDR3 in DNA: TGTGCCAGCAGCCAAGATAGGACAGGGTACGAGCAGTACTTC.

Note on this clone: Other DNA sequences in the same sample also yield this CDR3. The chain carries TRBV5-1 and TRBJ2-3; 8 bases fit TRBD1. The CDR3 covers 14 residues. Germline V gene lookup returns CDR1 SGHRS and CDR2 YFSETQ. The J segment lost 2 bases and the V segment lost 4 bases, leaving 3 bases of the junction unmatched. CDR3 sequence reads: CASSLGQDTDTQYF. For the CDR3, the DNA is TGCGCCAGCAGCCTGGGACAGGACACAGATACGCAGTATTTT.

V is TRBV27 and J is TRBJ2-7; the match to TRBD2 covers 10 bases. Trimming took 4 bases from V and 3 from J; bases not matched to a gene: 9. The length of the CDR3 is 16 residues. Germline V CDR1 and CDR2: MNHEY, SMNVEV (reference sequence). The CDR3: CASSSHSSGSHYEQYF. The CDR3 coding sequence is TGTGCCAGCAGTTCCCATTCTAGCGGGAGCCACTACGAGCAGTACTTC.